The clone carrying this TCR beta chain was seen a few times. Its antigen is not known. This entry comes from a study of cytomegalovirus exposure and HLA in healthy donors. Study observations and caveats: In a later analysis, TCR association rates varied by HLA locus: DRB1 most, HLA-C fewest. Within the data, a cluster of highly shared sequence variants was likely a sequencing artifact. Cytomegalovirus association was listed for approximately 160 TCR beta chains.

The J segment lost 2 bases and the V segment lost 0 bases, leaving 0 bases of the junction unmatched. This CDR3 has 15 residues. Germline loops: CDR1 MNHEY, CDR2 SMNVEV (reference sequence). PCR used 60 Vbeta primers and 13 Jbeta primers. Profiling relied on immunoSEQ multiplex PCR, and the TCRdb table lists in-frame clones only, not all of them. The sample comprises 200,000 to 250,000 clones, 65% to 80% of which are singletons, and 1.5% to 2% rests with the top ten. This receptor was taken from a man between 50 and 59 years old in good health and CMV-seronegative. Material: PBMCs. The chain employs TRBV27 and TRBJ2-2, with 7 bases fitting TRBD1. CDR3 residues: CASSLSGGNTGELFF. The CDR3 coding sequence is TGTGCCAGCAGTTTATCAGGGGGCAACACCGGGGAGCTGTTTTTT.